This TCR beta chain is drawn from a study of shared clonotypes between healthy human individuals. The wider study: The study enrolled a couple of women and a few men aged 18 to 49.

Produced via immunoSEQ multiplex PCR; TCRdb's table is partial and in-frame only. The top ten clones hold around 0.61% of a sample with fewer than 1.4 million clones, 75% to 80% of them seen once. Germline values: CDR1 ENHRY, CDR2 SYGVKD. CDR3 length: 13 amino acids. After removal of 4 bases from V and 7 bases from J, the junction contained 4 bases not matched to a gene. Sequenced input: memory CD4+ T cells from PBMCs. Indicated subset: CD45RA-negative fraction. This clonotype was sampled from a man between 18 and 35 years old in good health. Some clones in this sample may be carry-over from other donors' samples. The chain joins TRBV10-3 to TRBJ2-1; 7 bases are shared with TRBD1. The CDR3 sequence is CAISVRDSNEQFF. As DNA, the CDR3 is TGTGCCATCAGTGTCAGGGACAGTAATGAGCAGTTCTTC.